This is a list of T cell receptor beta chains from one sample in a study of T cell responses to AZD1222 COVID-19 vaccine. Repertoires were generated with immunoSEQ multiplex PCR, while TCRdb's copy carries only in-frame clones and drops some. The sample shows about 150,000 clones, roughly 90% of them seen only once. The specimen comprised peripheral blood, sampled 28 days after the second AZD1222 dose. These receptors all stem from an adult who received the AZD1222 COVID-19 vaccine. Each CDR3 is given with its conserved first and last residue. The D gene is left open where the match is weak. Size is omitted from some rows. Given values are once, few, many or a class for expanded clones.

v_call	d_call	j_call	clone_size	cdr3_nt	cdr3_aa
TRBV7-8	NA	TRBJ1-5	NA	TGTGCCAGCAGCCGTCTTAGAGACAGACTTAATAGCAATCAGCCCCAGCATTTT	CASSRLRDRLNSNQPQHF
TRBV4-3	NA	TRBJ1-2	once	TGCGCCAGCAGTTCGGTCGCTTATGGCTACACCTTC	CASSSVAYGYTF
TRBV19	TRBD1	TRBJ1-5	NA	TGTGCCAGTTTGGACAGGGGAAGCAATCAGCCCCAGCATTTT	CASLDRGSNQPQHF
TRBV6-2/TRBV6-3	TRBD1	TRBJ2-7	NA	TGTGCCAGCAGTTTAGACGAGGGACAGGGCACCTACGAGCAGTACTTC	CASSLDEGQGTYEQYF
TRBV4-3	NA	TRBJ1-3	NA	TGCGCCAGCAGCCAAGATCCGTTTCGCTCTGGAAACACCATATATTTT	CASSQDPFRSGNTIYF
TRBV19	NA	TRBJ2-1	NA	TGTGCCAGTAGTAGCCGGGACCAGGACAATGAGCAGTTCTTC	CASSSRDQDNEQFF
TRBV2	TRBD2	TRBJ2-3	NA	TGTGCCAGCAGGGATGGATTAGCGGGACCTCGGGATACGCAGTATTTT	CASRDGLAGPRDTQYF
TRBV19	NA	TRBJ1-1	NA	TGTGCCAGCCGAGGGACCTTACCTGCGGACACTGAAGCTTTCTTT	CASRGTLPADTEAFF
TRBV28	NA	TRBJ2-1	NA	TGTGCCAGCACCACCGGTACCTACAATGAGCAGTTCTTC	CASTTGTYNEQFF
TRBV19	TRBD1	TRBJ1-2	NA	TGTGCCACCAAGACAGGGGACTATGGCTACACCTTC	CATKTGDYGYTF
TRBV7-9	NA	TRBJ1-5	NA	TGTGCCAGCAGCAAGAGAGAGAACCCCCAGCATTTT	CASSKRENPQHF
TRBV6-1	NA	TRBJ1-2	NA	TGTGCCAGCAGTGACCCGGATACTTACACCTTC	CASSDPDTYTF
TRBV20-1	TRBD1	TRBJ2-6	NA	TGCAGTGCTAGTCACAGGGGGCTCTTAACTGGGGCCAACGTCCTGACTTTC	CSASHRGLLTGANVLTF
TRBV5-5	NA	TRBJ1-4	NA	TGTGCCAGCAGCTTGGTGGGGGTCGCTAATGAAAAACTGTTTTTT	CASSLVGVANEKLFF
TRBV5-1	NA	TRBJ1-3	once	TGCGCCAGCAGCTTTGAAGGGCTCAACTCTGGAAACACCATATATTTT	CASSFEGLNSGNTIYF
TRBV4-3	TRBD1	TRBJ1-2	NA	TGCGCCAGCAGCCAGGTCCTGACAGGGGATAACTATGGCTACACCTTC	CASSQVLTGDNYGYTF
TRBV27	NA	TRBJ1-2	NA	TGTGCCAGCAGTTCGGGTGGAAATGGCTACACCTTC	CASSSGGNGYTF
TRBV3-1/TRBV3-2	NA	TRBJ1-2	NA	TGTGCCAGCAGCCAAGGAAACTCGGGCGCCTACTATGGCTACACCTTC	CASSQGNSGAYYGYTF
TRBV10-3	NA	TRBJ2-7	NA	TGTGCCATCAGTGAGGTGAGGGGTTCTGACGAGCAGTACTTC	CAISEVRGSDEQYF
TRBV6-6	NA	TRBJ2-1	few	TGTGCCAGCAGTTACCAACTTGATGAGCAGTTCTTC	CASSYQLDEQFF
TRBV3-1/TRBV3-2	NA	TRBJ2-7	NA	TGTGCCAGCAGGGGGGCAGCTCAAACCTACGAGCAGTACTTC	CASRGAAQTYEQYF
TRBV6-5	NA	TRBJ1-5	NA	TGTGCCAGCAGTTACACCCGACTACTCAATCAGCCCCAGCATTTT	CASSYTRLLNQPQHF
TRBV27	TRBD1	TRBJ1-5	NA	TGTGCCAGCAGACGGACAGGGGGTGCATTGCAGCCCCAGCATTTT	CASRRTGGALQPQHF
TRBV19	NA	TRBJ2-7	NA	TGTGCCAGTAGTCCCCAGGGCAGCGAGCAGTACTTC	CASSPQGSEQYF
TRBV30	NA	TRBJ1-6	once	TGTGCCTGGAGTGTACAGTATAATTCACCCCTCCACTTT	CAWSVQYNSPLHF
TRBV6-4	NA	TRBJ1-1	few	TGTGCCAGCAGTGCCGATATTGGGAACACTGAAGCTTTCTTT	CASSADIGNTEAFF
TRBV7-6	TRBD2	TRBJ2-1	NA	TGTGCCAGCAGCTTAGGGGCGGGACTAGCGGGAGGATCTGAGCAGTTCTTC	CASSLGAGLAGGSEQFF
TRBV5-8	TRBD1	TRBJ2-2	NA	TGTGCCAGCAGCTTTAGCAGGGGGCGGGTTAAGCCCGCGAACACCGGGGAGCTGTTTTTT	CASSFSRGRVKPANTGELFF
TRBV9	NA	TRBJ2-1	NA	TGTGCCAGCAGCGTAGCTACAGATATGGGTGAGCAGTTCTTC	CASSVATDMGEQFF
TRBV2	TRBD2	TRBJ2-7	few	TGTGCCAGCAGAGGAGCGGGAGGCCTCTACGAGCAGTACTTC	CASRGAGGLYEQYF
TRBV7-9	NA	TRBJ1-3	NA	TGTGCCAGCAGCTTAGTGGGGAACACCATATATTTT	CASSLVGNTIYF
TRBV5-1	NA	TRBJ1-2	NA	TGCGCCAGCAGCTTTCAACAGCCCTATGGCTACACCTTC	CASSFQQPYGYTF
TRBV30	NA	TRBJ1-2	NA	TGTGCCTGGACCCGGGGCAACTATGGCTACACCTTC	CAWTRGNYGYTF
TRBV10-3	NA	TRBJ1-3	NA	TGTGCCATTACTAGCGCCGAGGGGGGTGGAAACACCATATATTTT	CAITSAEGGGNTIYF
TRBV5-1	NA	TRBJ2-7	NA	TGCGCCAGCAGTGTCCAGGGAAGCTCCTACGAGCAGTACTTC	CASSVQGSSYEQYF
TRBV27	NA	TRBJ1-3	NA	TGTGCCAGCAGCCCAACTAAAGGAAACACCATATATTTT	CASSPTKGNTIYF
TRBV7-9	TRBD2	TRBJ2-2	few	TGTGCCAGCAGCTCCGGCAGCGGGAGTCTAAACGGGGAGCTGTTTTTT	CASSSGSGSLNGELFF
TRBV6-5	NA	TRBJ1-1	NA	TGTGCCAGCAGTTACTTTCAGAACACTGAAGCTTTCTTT	CASSYFQNTEAFF
TRBV5-1	TRBD1	TRBJ1-6	NA	TGCGCCAGCACCGAGGGGACAGGGGGGACACCCCTCCACTTT	CASTEGTGGTPLHF
TRBV7-9	TRBD1	TRBJ2-5	NA	TGTGCCAGCAGCTACTCCCCGGACAGGGGGCGCCGCGAGACCCAGTACTTC	CASSYSPDRGRRETQYF
TRBV2	TRBD1	TRBJ1-2	NA	TGTGCCAGCACGGAGACAGGGACATACTATGGCTACACCTTC	CASTETGTYYGYTF
TRBV10-2	TRBD1	TRBJ2-5	NA	TGCGCCAGCAGTGCCTTAAAGGGGACAGGGGGACAAGAGACCCAGTACTTC	CASSALKGTGGQETQYF
TRBV25-1	NA	TRBJ2-4	once	TGTGCCAGCAGTGAAAGGAGGGAGGTAGGAGACATTCAGTACTTC	CASSERREVGDIQYF
TRBV24-1	NA	TRBJ2-1	NA	TGTGCCACCAGTGATTTGGCGACATCGAGCTCCTACAATGAGCAGTTCTTC	CATSDLATSSSYNEQFF
TRBV18	NA	TRBJ2-3	NA	TGTGCCAGCTCACCCCCAGGGTTAGATACGCAGTATTTT	CASSPPGLDTQYF
TRBV19	NA	TRBJ1-4	once	TGTGCCAGTAGTATAGATCTATTGGGGACACCAGGTGCAACTAATGAAAAACTGTTTTTT	CASSIDLLGTPGATNEKLFF
TRBV20-1	NA	TRBJ2-2	NA	TGCAGTGCTAGATTCGGGGAGCTGTTTTTT	CSARFGELFF
TRBV11-1	NA	TRBJ2-7	NA	TGTGCCAGCAGCTTAATAGCAGGGGTATACGAGCAGTACTTC	CASSLIAGVYEQYF
TRBV27	NA	TRBJ2-5	NA	TGTGCCAGCAGTTTATCGCGCCAGGGGCAAGAGACCCAGTACTTC	CASSLSRQGQETQYF
TRBV7-9	NA	TRBJ1-1	NA	TGTGCCAGCAGCAGAGACAGTGTTACTGAAGCTTTCTTT	CASSRDSVTEAFF
TRBV24-1	NA	TRBJ1-2	once	TGTGCCACCAGTGATCAGAATCCAGGGGTTAATGGCTACACCTTC	CATSDQNPGVNGYTF
TRBV2	NA	TRBJ2-2	NA	TGTGCCATCTCCGTGAGGTCGGCGAACACCGGGGAGCTGTTTTTT	CAISVRSANTGELFF
TRBV11-3	TRBD1	TRBJ2-7	NA	TGTGCCAGCAGCTCCACCGGGACAGGGGGGTACGAGCAGTACTTC	CASSSTGTGGYEQYF
TRBV5-1	NA	TRBJ1-3	once	TGCGCCAGCAGCTTGGCTGGGACTGGGCTTGGGAACACCATATATTTT	CASSLAGTGLGNTIYF
TRBV7-2	NA	TRBJ2-3	NA	TGTGCCAGCAGCGCTATTAGACTCCGGGACCGCACAGATACGCAGTATTTT	CASSAIRLRDRTDTQYF